Listed below are T cell receptor beta chains from one sample, sequenced in a study of blood T cell repertoires in COVID-19. Method: immunoSEQ multiplex PCR; TCRdb's copy keeps in-frame clones and lacks some. The table includes 60,000 to 75,000 clones, approximately 80% detected once. Material: peripheral blood. All receptors derive from a woman in her 50s with acute or convalescent COVID-19. Both conserved end residues are part of each CDR3. Fields, in order: V gene, CDR3 protein.

V: TRBV30; CDR3: CAWSADRGGMNTEAFF
V: TRBV18; CDR3: CASSPTADNSPLHF
V: TRBV4-1; CDR3: CASSQDAVGTSGANEQFF
V: TRBV4-1; CDR3: CASSELRGLNEKLFF
V: TRBV30; CDR3: CAWSLPRGVGANVLTF
V: TRBV5-1; CDR3: CASSFGYTDTQYF
V: TRBV5-1; CDR3: CASRRESTDTQYF
V: TRBV7-2; CDR3: CASSLAPSSYNEQFF
V: TRBV6-4; CDR3: CAGPTEVSSYEQYF
V: TRBV5-1; CDR3: CASKVGAPNTEAFF
V: TRBV15; CDR3: CATSRDYGRDTTNEKLFF
V: TRBV7-6; CDR3: CASSSDGREGHLNEQFF
V: TRBV7-9; CDR3: CASSLVVGGTYGYTF
V: TRBV10-1; CDR3: CASSESGPARGGNTGELFF
V: TRBV2; CDR3: CASRGGTNTGELFF
V: TRBV11-1; CDR3: CASSSGTSAYNEQFF
V: TRBV2; CDR3: CASSGSLGGAAGNTEAFF
V: TRBV3-1/TRBV3-2; CDR3: CASSQDSREGPTGELFF
V: TRBV3-1/TRBV3-2; CDR3: CASSQDREGGEYQETQYF
V: TRBV7-9; CDR3: CASSLVGTGVNTEAFF
V: TRBV14; CDR3: CASSQGSGYTLPGETQYF
V: TRBV27; CDR3: CASTPGGGQLGNEQFF
V: TRBV6-5; CDR3: CASSHGEGNQPQHF
V: TRBV7-6; CDR3: CASSYHPPQQGLRNEQYF
V: TRBV29-1; CDR3: CSAGASYGYTF
V: TRBV6-6; CDR3: CASSYPEQGSEAFF
V: TRBV11-3; CDR3: CASSSPSCAILASEPYEQYF
V: TRBV30; CDR3: CASQGGTNEKLFF
V: TRBV19; CDR3: CASSPPGTGGNQPQHF
V: TRBV30; CDR3: CAWSNPGGGSGSGTQYF
V: TRBV4-2; CDR3: CASSQNGGLPGYGYTF
V: TRBV5-1; CDR3: CASSSTGSQETQYF
V: TRBV19; CDR3: CASSIGGGVAGGYYNEQFF
V: TRBV4-3; CDR3: CASSQDRGHGYTF
V: TRBV28; CDR3: CASSFSGNQPQHF
V: TRBV3-1/TRBV3-2; CDR3: CASSQAGLSNTDTQYF
V: TRBV5-1; CDR3: CASSLPGGALNEQFF
V: TRBV9; CDR3: CASSVARGRNTGELFF
V: TRBV4-1; CDR3: CASSQDPAGNYEQYF
V: TRBV3-1/TRBV3-2; CDR3: CASSQETRLTSGGVETQYF
V: TRBV3-1/TRBV3-2; CDR3: CASSQNREETQYF
V: TRBV7-3; CDR3: CASSLAAGTGSYEQYF
V: TRBV23-1; CDR3: CASSLSGDRGPRSSEQYF
V: TRBV27; CDR3: CASTWGQGRSPLHF